This TCR beta chain comes out of a study of blood T cell repertoires in COVID-19. Overall study: PBMCs, B-cell-depleted T cells, or T cells were the source of the cDNA or gDNA that made up the material.

The table came from immunoSEQ multiplex PCR; TCRdb's copy has only in-frame clones and leaves some out. The table shows 100,000 to 150,000 clones, with around four fifths occurring only once. The receptor was isolated from a human donor in a cohort sampled during active COVID-19. The sample consisted of peripheral blood.

This CDR3 reads CASSPAPRLAGEQFF. CDR3 coding DNA: TGTGCCAGCAGTCCAGCCCCCCGACTAGCCGGTGAGCAGTTCTTC. The V gene is TRBV28, the J gene TRBJ2-1; 7 bases line up with TRBD2. The V segment lost 5 bases and the J segment 9 bases; nucleotides outside the gene matches: 13. The germline gives CDR1 MDHEN, CDR2 SYDVKM. The CDR3 spans 15 residues.